The 22 T cell receptor beta chains below all came from one sample that was sequenced in a study of Graves' ophthalmopathy and Graves' hyperthyroidism. Scientists amplified the TCR beta CDR3 regions from RNA transcripts. First-round RT-PCR with HTBI primers preceded a second-round multiplex PCR. TCRdb reanalysed the multiplex PCR reads using MiXCR and keeps one entry per CDR3 protein. The table lists 230,000 or so distinct CDR3 sequences, 45% of them singletons. Sample: peripheral blood. The receptors stem from an adult man with Graves' ophthalmopathy.

The CDR3: CSATKGEYYGYTF. The CDR3 DNA reads TGCAGTGCCACCAAGGGGGAATACTATGGCTACACCTTC. This rearrangement joins TRBV20-1 to TRBJ1-2; D is possibly TRBD1 (6 bases). Germline-derived CDR1 and CDR2 are DFQATT and SNEGSKA (reference sequence). The CDR3 has 13 residues. Deletions cut 6 bases from V and 3 bases from J, with 14 bases between.

Only one count was recorded for this clonotype. J is TRBJ1-2 and V is TRBV20-1, with unresolved D. Germline CDR1 is DFQATT and CDR2 is SNEGSKA (reference sequence). V was pared by 1 base and J by 8 bases, with 14 bases between. This CDR3 is built from 13 residues. The chain's CDR3 is CSARGHSRRGYTF. CDR3 DNA sequence: TGCAGTGCTAGAGGACATTCCAGACGGGGCTACACCTTC.

The chain couples TRBV5-1 to TRBJ2-7; TRBD2 aligns across 7 bases. Germline V gives CDR1 SGHRS, CDR2 YFSETQ. Trimming took 0 bases from V and 5 from J; bases not matched to a gene: 5. The CDR3 is made up of 14 amino acids. CDR3 sequence reads: CASSLGDYSDEQYF. CDR3 nucleotide sequence: TGCGCCAGCAGCTTGGGGGACTATTCAGACGAGCAGTACTTC.

This clonotype was counted ten times or more. The genes are TRBV19 and TRBJ2-7, with D perhaps TRBD1 (5 bases). CDR3 size: 14 residues. Trimming stripped 3 bases from V and 2 bases from J, with 11 bases between. Germline lookup yields CDR1 LNHDA and CDR2 SQIVND (reference sequence). CDR3 loop: CASSIRQGTYEQYF. CDR3 sequence (DNA): TGTGCCAGTAGTATCCGCCAGGGTACCTACGAGCAGTACTTC.

This clonotype has only a few counts. The chain links TRBV9 to TRBJ2-2; D possibly corresponds to TRBD2 (6 bases). V was cut by 2 bases and J by 5 bases, with 13 bases left in between. The germline V gene has CDR1 SGDLS and CDR2 YYNGEE. CDR3 length equals 15 residues. This CDR3 reads CASSVGVGGTGELFF. CDR3 sequence (DNA): TGTGCCAGCAGCGTTGGGGTGGGAGGTACCGGGGAGCTGTTTTTT.

Note on this clonotype: One end of the junction fails to match germline, which may point to a read error. The gene calls are TRBV7-9 and TRBJ1-2, with D possibly TRBD1 on 5 matching bases. There are 14 residues in the CDR3. Germline CDR1 is SEHNR and CDR2 is FQNEAQ (reference sequence). The CDR3 DNA is TGCGCCAGCAGCCAATTTCAGGGCCTGAGGGGCTACACCTTC. Its protein is CASSQFQGLRGYTF.

The chain is built from TRBV7-2 and TRBJ1-1; the match to TRBD1 covers 7 bases. This CDR3 contains 14 residues. The V and J ends lost 5 bases and 3 bases, in that order; junction bases with no gene match: 6. Germline V lookup: CDR1 SGHTA, CDR2 FQGNSA. The CDR3 protein is CASSVTGVDTEAFF. The CDR3 region has the DNA TGTGCCAGCAGCGTAACAGGGGTAGACACTGAAGCTTTCTTT.

The genes are TRBV20-1 and TRBJ1-1; 9 bases fit TRBD1. CDR1 and CDR2 from the germline V gene are DFQATT and SNEGSKA (reference sequence). V was pared by 1 base and J by 4 bases, with 4 bases of the junction left unmatched. The CDR3 extends over 14 amino acids. The CDR3 reads CSARGQGGITEAFF. The CDR3 bases are TGCAGTGCTAGAGGACAGGGGGGAATCACTGAAGCTTTCTTT.

This rearrangement joins TRBV7-2 to TRBJ1-2; tentative D call: TRBD1 (6 bases). The ends were cut back, 5 bases at V and 5 bases at J, with 12 bases in the middle. Germline V CDR1 and CDR2: SGHTA, FQGNSA. The CDR3 is 13 residues long. CDR3 bases: TGTGCCAGCAGCCCACACAGGGAATATGGCTACACCTTC. Residues: CASSPHREYGYTF.

The J gene is TRBJ1-5, the V gene TRBV5-7; D uncertain. TRBV5-7 has ORF status, its function being uncertain. The CDR3 covers 16 residues. The germline V and J ends were trimmed by 3 bases and 0 bases, with 13 bases remaining between them. The CDR3 sequence is CASSSRWRDSNQPQHF. Here the CDR3 DNA reads TGTGCCAGCAGCTCAAGGTGGAGGGATAGCAATCAGCCCCAGCATTTT.

The V call is TRBV12-3 or TRBV12-4, the J call TRBJ1-1; tentatively, D is TRBD1 (6 bases). This CDR3 has 12 amino acids. Trimming took 1 base from V and 7 from J, leaving 7 bases between them. The CDR3 reads CASSLVRGEAFF. CDR3 DNA sequence: TGTGCCAGCAGTTTAGTCAGGGGTGAAGCTTTCTTT.

The chain is built from TRBV4-2 and TRBJ1-5, with TRBD1 matching 8 bases. With V trimmed by 3 bases and J by 1 base, 5 bases remained unmatched. The CDR3 totals 16 residues. Germline CDR1 and CDR2: LGHNA and YNFKEQ. The CDR3 here is CASSQIGQGSNQPQHF. The CDR3 DNA sequence: TGTGCCAGCAGCCAGATAGGACAGGGAAGCAATCAGCCCCAGCATTTT.

This clonotype occurred once. The chain links TRBV19 to TRBJ1-2; D might be TRBD1 (5 bases). Germline V lookup: CDR1 LNHDA, CDR2 SQIVND (reference sequence). The CDR3 extends over 12 amino acids. The germline V and J ends were trimmed by 5 bases and 2 bases, with 6 bases remaining between them. CDR3: CASSWDNYGYTF. For the CDR3, the DNA is TGTGCCAGTAGTTGGGACAACTATGGCTACACCTTC.

This rearrangement joins TRBV20-1 to TRBJ2-5; 8 bases line up with TRBD2. Trimming at V came to 6 bases and at J to 5 bases, leaving 14 bases not matched to a gene. The CDR3 sequence is 15 residues long. The V gene's germline CDR1 is DFQATT and CDR2 SNEGSKA (reference sequence). CDR3 in DNA: TGCAGTGCCCCTCATGGGCGGGAGGCGCGGGAGACCCAGTACTTC. This translates into CSAPHGREARETQYF.

This clonotype was seen a handful of times. The chain carries TRBV7-2 and TRBJ1-2; 9 bases line up with TRBD1. Germline V CDR1 and CDR2: SGHTA, FQGNSA. The trim removed 5 bases at V and 2 bases at J, leaving 9 bases unmatched. The CDR3 is 16 residues long. In nucleotides, the CDR3 is TGTGCCAGCAGCCCGTCCCTCGGACAGGGGAACTATGGCTACACCTTC. Amino acid sequence: CASSPSLGQGNYGYTF.

This clonotype showed up just a few times. V is TRBV7-2 and J is TRBJ1-5, with 9 nucleotides matching TRBD1. Germline CDR1 SGHTA, CDR2 FQGNSA. CDR3 size: 16 residues. V shed 8 bases, J shed 3 bases, and the junction held 11 bases outside the gene matches. The CDR3 loop is CASSPGRTGDNQPQHF. The CDR3 DNA reads as TGTGCCAGCTCACCGGGGAGGACAGGGGACAATCAGCCCCAGCATTTT.

The V and J genes are TRBV20-1 and TRBJ2-7, with 9 bases lining up with TRBD2. The germline V gene has CDR1 DFQATT and CDR2 SNEGSKA (reference sequence). The CDR3 sequence is 13 residues long. J lost 4 bases, V lost 5 bases, and 6 bases had no gene match. The CDR3 is CSAPSGNQYEQYF. The DNA of the CDR3 is TGCAGTGCTCCTAGCGGGAACCAGTACGAGCAGTACTTC.

This sequence joins TRBV20-1 and TRBJ2-5; D is perhaps TRBD2 (6 bases). Trimming cost V 3 bases and J 4 bases, with 12 bases left between them. The CDR3 runs to 13 residues. Germline loops: CDR1 DFQATT, CDR2 SNEGSKA (reference sequence). The CDR3 region has the DNA TGCAGTGCTAGGTGGACTAACGCAGAGACCCAGTACTTC. Protein sequence: CSARWTNAETQYF.

The chain links TRBV10-1 to TRBJ1-5; 9 bases are shared with TRBD1. J gave up 0 bases and V 8 bases, and 11 bases lay outside the gene matches. The CDR3 runs to 17 residues. Germline assignment: CDR1 WNHNN and CDR2 SYGVQD (reference sequence). The CDR3 DNA follows: TGCGCCAGCGATTTGGACAGGGGCCCTCATAGCAATCAGCCCCAGCATTTT. It is translated as CASDLDRGPHSNQPQHF.

The chain employs TRBV7-9 and TRBJ2-7, with TRBD2 identical over 7 bases. J was trimmed by 1 base and V by 1 base; bases with no gene match: 4. CDR1 is SEHNR, CDR2 FQNEAQ, per germline (reference sequence). CDR3 length: 15 amino acids. DNA for the CDR3: TGTGCCAGCAGCTTAGGAGCGGGGCCTTCCTACGAGCAGTACTTC. It codes for CASSLGAGPSYEQYF.

The chain combines TRBV12-3 or TRBV12-4 with TRBJ1-5; perhaps TRBD1 as D (5 bases). The CDR3 runs 14 residues. Trimming pared 5 bases from V and 5 bases from J, leaving 13 bases between. CDR3 loop: CASSEGVIDQPQHF. The CDR3 nucleotides are TGTGCCAGCAGTGAAGGGGTCATCGATCAGCCCCAGCATTTT.

The rearrangement uses TRBV9 and TRBJ1-6; D unclear. Germline V gene sequence: CDR1 SGDLS, CDR2 YYNGEE. Trimming removed 5 bases from V and 0 bases from J, with 15 bases in between. There are 17 residues in the CDR3. The CDR3, as DNA: TGTGCCAGCAGTTTAGGAGGACTAAACTCCTATAATTCACCCCTCCACTTT. Amino acids: CASSLGGLNSYNSPLHF.